These T cell receptor beta chains were read from a single sample in a study of cytomegalovirus exposure and HLA in healthy donors. Some clones are missing from TCRdb's copy, which holds only in-frame ones; the method was immunoSEQ multiplex PCR. The table lists roughly 160,000 clones, roughly 71% of them singletons, with about 1.6% in the top ten. Sequenced material: PBMCs. The receptors were gathered from a girl between 10 and 17 years old in good health and CMV-seronegative. CDR3s include the opening cysteine and the closing phenylalanine or tryptophan. A D gene is named only where the DNA matches it firmly. A row's size may be missing; if present it is once, few, many or a size class.

d_gene: .; v_gene: TRBV7-8; abundance: once; j_gene: TRBJ1-5; CDR3aa: CASSSSGFGPQHF; CDR3nt: TGTGCCAGCAGCTCCTCGGGGTTCGGGCCCCAGCATTTT
d_gene: .; v_gene: TRBV6-1; abundance: .; j_gene: TRBJ2-6; CDR3aa: CAILIYSGANVLTF; CDR3nt: TGTGCCATCCTTATATATTCTGGGGCCAACGTCCTGACTTTC
d_gene: .; v_gene: TRBV7-9; abundance: .; j_gene: TRBJ1-1; CDR3aa: CASSLGRHTTGNTEAFF; CDR3nt: TGTGCCAGCAGCTTAGGACGACATACGACAGGAAACACTGAAGCTTTCTTT
d_gene: .; v_gene: TRBV29-1; abundance: few; j_gene: TRBJ1-3; CDR3aa: CSVDLAGGNTIYF; CDR3nt: TGCAGCGTTGATCTGGCAGGGGGAAACACCATATATTTT
d_gene: .; v_gene: TRBV10-1; abundance: few; j_gene: TRBJ2-6; CDR3aa: CASSDQSGANVLTF; CDR3nt: TGCGCCAGCAGTGACCAATCTGGGGCCAACGTCCTGACTTTC
d_gene: .; v_gene: TRBV5-1; abundance: .; j_gene: TRBJ1-1; CDR3aa: CASAPGGQGNTEAFF; CDR3nt: TGCGCCAGCGCTCCGGGGGGTCAGGGCAACACTGAAGCTTTCTTT
d_gene: .; v_gene: TRBV14; abundance: few; j_gene: TRBJ1-1; CDR3aa: CASTLRGGPFMNTEAFF; CDR3nt: TGTGCCAGCACCCTTAGGGGGGGGCCTTTCATGAACACTGAAGCTTTCTTT
d_gene: .; v_gene: TRBV9; abundance: .; j_gene: TRBJ1-1; CDR3aa: CASSPLVGRGNTEAFF; CDR3nt: TGTGCCAGCAGCCCCCTGGTCGGCAGGGGGAACACTGAAGCTTTCTTT
d_gene: .; v_gene: TRBV9; abundance: .; j_gene: TRBJ1-2; CDR3aa: CASSPRLSGVGYTF; CDR3nt: TGTGCCAGCAGCCCGAGATTATCAGGGGTCGGCTACACCTTC
d_gene: TRBD1; v_gene: TRBV5-1; abundance: .; j_gene: TRBJ1-5; CDR3aa: CASTTGQGFNYSNQPQHF; CDR3nt: TGCGCCAGCACTACGGGACAGGGATTCAATTATAGCAATCAGCCCCAGCATTTT
d_gene: TRBD1; v_gene: TRBV7-9; abundance: .; j_gene: TRBJ1-3; CDR3aa: CASSQRTGGSGNTIYF; CDR3nt: TGTGCCAGCAGCCAGCGGACAGGGGGCTCTGGAAACACCATATATTTT
d_gene: TRBD2; v_gene: TRBV30; abundance: .; j_gene: TRBJ2-3; CDR3aa: CAWSASGAFTDTQYF; CDR3nt: TGTGCCTGGAGTGCTAGCGGGGCCTTCACAGATACGCAGTATTTT
d_gene: TRBD2; v_gene: TRBV5-4; abundance: .; j_gene: TRBJ2-3; CDR3aa: CASSLGGSGGNTQYF; CDR3nt: TGTGCCAGCAGCCTTGGTGGTAGCGGGGGTAATACGCAGTATTTT
d_gene: .; v_gene: TRBV7-8; abundance: .; j_gene: TRBJ2-7; CDR3aa: CASSPSPSYEQYF; CDR3nt: TGTGCCAGCAGCCCCTCCCCCTCCTACGAGCAGTACTTC
d_gene: TRBD1; v_gene: TRBV5-6; abundance: .; j_gene: TRBJ2-7; CDR3aa: CASSLDGGTGLVYF; CDR3nt: TGTGCCAGCAGCTTGGATGGCGGGACAGGGTTGGTGTACTTC
d_gene: TRBD1; v_gene: TRBV28; abundance: .; j_gene: TRBJ2-2; CDR3aa: CASYRGLDTGELFF; CDR3nt: TGTGCCAGTTACAGGGGGCTGGACACCGGGGAGCTGTTTTTT
d_gene: TRBD1; v_gene: TRBV18; abundance: once; j_gene: TRBJ1-1; CDR3aa: CASSSLQGAEAFF; CDR3nt: TGTGCCAGCTCATCCCTGCAGGGGGCTGAAGCTTTCTTT
d_gene: .; v_gene: TRBV5-6; abundance: .; j_gene: TRBJ2-1; CDR3aa: CASSLWTPGGYNEQFF; CDR3nt: TGTGCCAGCAGCTTATGGACACCCGGTGGGTACAATGAGCAGTTCTTC
d_gene: .; v_gene: TRBV7-6; abundance: few; j_gene: TRBJ1-1; CDR3aa: CASSLETADFEAFF; CDR3nt: TGTGCCAGCAGCTTAGAGACAGCCGATTTTGAAGCTTTCTTT
d_gene: .; v_gene: TRBV6-4; abundance: .; j_gene: TRBJ1-2; CDR3aa: CASSDSNREYDGYTF; CDR3nt: TGTGCCAGCAGTGACTCGAACAGGGAGTACGATGGCTACACCTTC
d_gene: .; v_gene: TRBV4-1; abundance: few; j_gene: TRBJ2-6; CDR3aa: CASSQEGAGANVLTF; CDR3nt: TGCGCCAGCAGCCAAGAAGGGGCTGGGGCCAACGTCCTGACTTTC
d_gene: TRBD1; v_gene: TRBV4-1; abundance: .; j_gene: TRBJ2-5; CDR3aa: CASRDRGPQETQYF; CDR3nt: TGCGCCAGCAGGGACAGGGGGCCCCAAGAGACCCAGTACTTC
d_gene: TRBD2; v_gene: TRBV18; abundance: .; j_gene: TRBJ2-1; CDR3aa: CASSPQRGSYNEQFF; CDR3nt: TGTGCCAGCTCACCCCAGCGGGGCTCCTACAATGAGCAGTTCTTC
d_gene: TRBD2; v_gene: TRBV2; abundance: .; j_gene: TRBJ2-7; CDR3aa: CASSGGLVYEQYF; CDR3nt: TGTGCCAGCAGTGGTGGACTAGTCTACGAGCAGTACTTC
d_gene: .; v_gene: TRBV9; abundance: .; j_gene: TRBJ2-4; CDR3aa: CASSARAGGQAENIQYF; CDR3nt: TGTGCCAGCAGCGCGCGGGCTGGGGGACAAGCGGAAAACATTCAGTACTTC
d_gene: .; v_gene: TRBV5-1; abundance: .; j_gene: TRBJ1-3; CDR3aa: CASSAQGHSGNTIYF; CDR3nt: TGCGCCAGCAGCGCACAGGGTCACTCTGGAAACACCATATATTTT
d_gene: .; v_gene: TRBV10-3; abundance: .; j_gene: TRBJ1-1; CDR3aa: CAISAQLNTEAFF; CDR3nt: TGTGCCATCAGTGCACAGCTTAACACTGAAGCTTTCTTT
d_gene: TRBD1; v_gene: TRBV7-6; abundance: .; j_gene: TRBJ2-1; CDR3aa: CASSLPSSTGRNEQFF; CDR3nt: TGTGCCAGCAGCTTACCCTCTTCGACAGGGCGGAATGAGCAGTTCTTC
d_gene: .; v_gene: TRBV6-5; abundance: few; j_gene: TRBJ1-2; CDR3aa: CASSPQGWANYGYTF; CDR3nt: TGTGCCAGCAGCCCCCAGGGATGGGCTAACTATGGCTACACCTTC
d_gene: TRBD1; v_gene: TRBV16; abundance: .; j_gene: TRBJ1-2; CDR3aa: CASSQSSTGRYGYTF; CDR3nt: TGTGCCAGCAGCCAATCGTCGACAGGGAGATATGGCTACACCTTC
d_gene: .; v_gene: TRBV7-2; abundance: once; j_gene: TRBJ2-2; CDR3aa: CASSLVGVATGELFF; CDR3nt: TGTGCCAGCAGCTTAGTAGGGGTTGCCACCGGGGAGCTGTTTTTT
d_gene: .; v_gene: TRBV6-5; abundance: once; j_gene: TRBJ1-6; CDR3aa: CASSYSSGTPNSPLHF; CDR3nt: TGTGCCAGCAGTTATAGTAGCGGGACTCCTAATTCACCCCTCCACTTT
d_gene: .; v_gene: TRBV27; abundance: .; j_gene: TRBJ1-5; CDR3aa: CASSLNRGDQPQHF; CDR3nt: TGTGCCAGCAGTTTAAATCGGGGGGATCAGCCCCAGCATTTT
d_gene: TRBD1; v_gene: TRBV18; abundance: .; j_gene: TRBJ2-2; CDR3aa: CASSLGQGDTGELFF; CDR3nt: TGTGCCAGCTCACTCGGGCAGGGGGACACCGGGGAGCTGTTTTTT
d_gene: .; v_gene: TRBV30; abundance: .; j_gene: TRBJ1-3; CDR3aa: CAWLSPNRANTIYF; CDR3nt: TGTGCCTGGTTGTCCCCAAACAGGGCCAACACCATATATTTT
d_gene: TRBD1; v_gene: TRBV11-2; abundance: .; j_gene: TRBJ1-1; CDR3aa: CASSQNRGQGEAFF; CDR3nt: TGTGCCAGCAGCCAAAACAGGGGGCAGGGTGAAGCTTTCTTT